The 25 T cell receptor beta chains below come from one sample, sequenced in a study of blood T cell repertoires in COVID-19 (dated by TCRdb to the early 2020s). The method was the immunoSEQ multiplex PCR assay. TCRdb retrieved this table from immuneACCESS and kept in-frame rearrangements only. Not all clones are present; in checked studies, unresolved V genes account for under half, and no reason is known for the remainder. The sample records over 60,000 clones, around 83% of which are singletons. The leading ten clones occupy under 40% of the sample. The sequenced sample consisted of peripheral blood. Every receptor here comes from a woman at least 80 years old with active or convalescent COVID-19.

The J gene is TRBJ2-1, the V gene TRBV11-3, with TRBD2 matching over 7 bases. The CDR3 is 13 residues long. With V trimmed by 5 bases and J by 4 bases, 2 bases remained unmatched. The germline V gene has CDR1 SGHNT and CDR2 YENEEA. The CDR3 protein is CASSLGLYNEQFF. The DNA for the CDR3 is TGTGCCAGCAGCCTGGGACTATACAATGAGCAGTTCTTC.

This clone occurred once. The chain carries TRBV7-2 and TRBJ1-3; perhaps TRBD1 as D (5 bases). Germline V gene lookup returns CDR1 SGHTA and CDR2 FQGNSA. V lost 5 bases to trimming and J lost 2 bases, with 19 bases between them. This CDR3 is 17 amino acids long. DNA for the CDR3: TGTGCCAGCAGCGCCCCATCGGGGGGACGGGCTGGAAACACCATATATTTT. Its protein product is CASSAPSGGRAGNTIYF.

This chain uses TRBV27 with TRBJ1-2, with TRBD1 matching over 8 bases. The V segment lost 5 bases and the J segment 4 bases; nucleotides outside the gene matches: 3. This CDR3 comprises 13 residues. CDR1 is MNHEY and CDR2 is SMNVEV in the germline V gene (reference sequence). Here the CDR3 reads CASSRDRIYGYTF. CDR3 bases: TGTGCCAGCAGTCGGGACAGGATCTATGGCTACACCTTC.

V and J are TRBV7-6 and TRBJ2-2; D might be TRBD1 (7 bases). Germline lookup yields CDR1 SGHVS and CDR2 FNYEAQ. The CDR3 sequence is 15 residues long. The V gene lost 6 bases and the J gene lost 2 bases, with 13 bases spanning the gap. CDR3 nucleotides: TGTGCCAGCAGGGAGGGGACAGACAACACCGGGGAGCTGTTTTTT. Encoded protein: CASREGTDNTGELFF.

The genes are TRBV28 and TRBJ2-3; 10 nucleotides agree with TRBD1. The CDR3 contains 15 residues. V lost 6 bases and J lost 3; bases outside the gene matches: 6. Germline-derived CDR1 and CDR2 are MDHEN and SYDVKM. The CDR3 sequence: CASRTGTGVTDTQYF. The CDR3 DNA sequence: TGTGCCAGCAGAACCGGGACAGGGGTAACAGATACGCAGTATTTT.

The chain uses TRBV19 and TRBJ1-5; 7 positions match TRBD1. This CDR3 has 14 residues. Germline CDR1 LNHDA, CDR2 SQIVND (reference sequence). V lost 8 bases and J lost 6; bases outside the gene matches: 10. The chain's CDR3 is CASHRGERGQPQHF. In nucleotides, the CDR3 is TGTGCCAGTCACAGGGGCGAACGGGGTCAGCCCCAGCATTTT.

This chain uses TRBV6-2 or TRBV6-3 with TRBJ1-1; no clear D gene. Trimming removed 3 bases from V and 0 bases from J, with 8 bases in between. The CDR3 contains 14 residues. Germline V gene lookup returns CDR1 MNHEY and CDR2 SVGEGT. The CDR3 is CASSYDTLNTEAFF. The CDR3 DNA follows: TGTGCCAGCAGTTATGATACTTTGAACACTGAAGCTTTCTTT.

The CDR3: CASSESSGATDTQYF. Written as DNA, the CDR3 is TGCGCCAGCAGTGAGTCTAGCGGGGCGACAGATACGCAGTATTTT. The V and J genes are TRBV10-1 and TRBJ2-3; 8 nucleotides align to TRBD2. CDR1 and CDR2 from the germline V gene are WNHNN and SYGVQD (reference sequence). With V trimmed by 0 bases and J by 3 bases, 2 bases remained unmatched. This CDR3 is built from 15 residues.

This clone showed up just once. The J gene is TRBJ2-3, the V gene TRBV9; the D gene is possibly TRBD2 (5 bases). V lost 3 bases to trimming and J lost 3 bases, with 17 bases between them. The CDR3 is 16 amino acids. Looked up from germline, CDR1 is SGDLS and CDR2 is YYNGEE. CDR3 DNA sequence: TGTGCCAGCAGCGCGGAGATGCGGGTATGGACAGATACGCAGTATTTT. Encoded protein: CASSAEMRVWTDTQYF.

This clone was observed once. The chain couples TRBV5-1 to TRBJ1-3; D is undetermined. Germline V gives CDR1 SGHRS, CDR2 YFSETQ. CDR3 length: 13 amino acids. V was shortened by 3 bases and J by 3 bases, with 7 bases between the two germline ends. The CDR3 here is CASSSNIGNTIYF. In DNA form, the CDR3 reads TGCGCCAGCAGCTCCAACATTGGAAACACCATATATTTT.

The rearrangement links TRBV19 to TRBJ1-6; D not certain. The CDR3 spans 15 residues. V was shortened by 3 bases and J by 7 bases, with 13 bases between the two germline ends. Germline CDR1 reads LNHDA; CDR2 reads SQIVND (reference sequence). CDR3 in amino acids: CASSIAGRANSPLHF. The CDR3, as DNA: TGTGCCAGTAGTATTGCGGGGAGGGCCAATTCACCCCTCCACTTT.

In DNA form, the CDR3 reads TGTGCCAGCAGTGTCCCAGGGGTTTACGAGCAGTACTTC. Its protein is CASSVPGVYEQYF. The chain recombines TRBV25-1 with TRBJ2-7, with D perhaps matching TRBD1 (6 bases). V was trimmed by 4 bases and J by 4 bases, leaving 11 bases between them. Germline V CDR1 and CDR2: MGHDK, SYGVNS. There are 13 residues in the CDR3.

This rearrangement joins TRBV21-1 to TRBJ1-2. TRBV21-1 is shown as a pseudogene. The CDR3 is 14 residues long. In DNA, the CDR3 is TGTGCCAGCAGCCGGGAGGGAAGGAACTATGGCTACACCTTC. This gives the protein CASSREGRNYGYTF.

This chain links TRBV6-1 with TRBJ1-1, with TRBD1 matching over 12 bases. The CDR3 contains 16 residues. Unmatched junction bases numbered 4, after V lost 1 base and J lost 4 bases. Germline CDR1 reads MNHNS; CDR2 reads SASEGT. CDR3 amino acids: CASSEGGQGAGTEAFF. The CDR3 region has the DNA TGTGCCAGCAGTGAAGGGGGACAGGGGGCTGGCACTGAAGCTTTCTTT.

CDR3: CASSEGTFLGGYTF. As DNA, the CDR3 is TGTGCCAGCAGTGAGGGGACATTTCTTGGGGGCTACACCTTC. The rearrangement joins TRBV25-1 to TRBJ1-2, with a tentative D call TRBD1 (6 bases). V lost 3 bases and J lost 8, with 16 bases in between. There are 14 residues in the CDR3. Germline CDR1 and CDR2: MGHDK and SYGVNS.

V usage is TRBV7-2 and J usage is TRBJ1-2; 7 bases are shared with TRBD1. With V trimmed by 0 bases and J by 4 bases, 8 bases remained unmatched. The length of the CDR3 is 16 residues. Per the germline V gene, CDR1 is SGHTA and CDR2 is FQGNSA. The CDR3 is CASSLAPDSGGYGYTF. CDR3 in DNA: TGTGCCAGCAGCTTAGCCCCGGATTCAGGGGGCTATGGCTACACCTTC.

This chain connects TRBV6-5 to TRBJ2-2; TRBD2 aligns across 11 bases. Germline CDR1 is MNHEY and CDR2 is SVGAGI. J lost 4 bases, V lost 6 bases, and 4 bases had no gene match. This CDR3 has 15 amino acids. Written as DNA, the CDR3 is TGTGCCAGCAGACGGCTAGCGGGGGGCACCGGGGAGCTGTTTTTT. Residues: CASRRLAGGTGELFF.

CDR3 DNA sequence: TGTGCCAGCAGCCCCTACCAGGGTTGGGGCTACACCTTC. This translates into CASSPYQGWGYTF. The chain links TRBV7-9 to TRBJ1-2; a possible D gene is TRBD1 (5 bases). The CDR3 covers 13 residues. Germline V gives CDR1 SEHNR, CDR2 FQNEAQ (reference sequence). The V end was cut by 5 bases, the J end by 8 bases, with 15 bases between.

This clone has only one observation. The rearrangement uses TRBV18 and TRBJ1-4; 7 bases are shared with TRBD1. The CDR3 consists of 16 residues. Germline CDR1 is KGHSH and CDR2 is LQKENI. The junction had 9 bases not matched to a gene; V was cut back by 8 bases and J by 0 bases. CDR3 nucleotide sequence: TGTGCCAGCAAAGGGACAGCCGGGGCAACTAATGAAAAACTGTTTTTT. This codes for CASKGTAGATNEKLFF.

This clone was found once. The chain uses TRBV25-1 and TRBJ2-5; maybe TRBD2 (6 bases). Per germline, CDR1 MGHDK and CDR2 SYGVNS. V shed 3 bases and J shed 8 bases, with 13 bases lying between them. CDR3 length: 13 amino acids. The CDR3 loop reads CASSEGGPLTQYF. The CDR3 bases are TGTGCCAGCAGTGAGGGGGGTCCCCTAACCCAGTACTTC.

This clone was seen a single time. The chain recombines TRBV2 with TRBJ1-5; 7 nucleotides line up with TRBD1. The CDR3 is 16 residues long. J lost 11 bases, V lost 3 bases, and 16 bases had no gene match. Looked up from germline, CDR1 is SNHLY and CDR2 is FYNNEI. Written as DNA, the CDR3 is TGTGCCAGCAGTGACCCGCGACAGGGTGCTTTCCAGTCCCAGCATTTT. Translated, it gives CASSDPRQGAFQSQHF.

The chain has TRBV7-2 and TRBJ1-1, with a tentative D call TRBD1 (5 bases). V shed 5 bases and J shed 4 bases, with 14 bases lying between them. The CDR3 is made up of 14 amino acids. Germline-derived CDR1 and CDR2 are SGHTA and FQGNSA. DNA for the CDR3: TGTGCCAGCAGCCAGGGTGGGTTTTTCACTGAAGCTTTCTTT. Translated: CASSQGGFFTEAFF.

The CDR3 region is CASSLQAKNEQYF. CDR3 sequence (DNA): TGTGCCAGCAGCTTACAGGCCAAGAACGAGCAGTACTTC. The chain recombines TRBV7-2 with TRBJ2-7; D is unclear. This CDR3 is 13 amino acids long. The V end was cut by 2 bases, the J end by 5 bases, with 10 bases between. Per the germline V gene, CDR1 is SGHTA and CDR2 is FQGNSA.

This clone was found a few times. J is TRBJ2-3 and V is TRBV3-1 (or the pseudogene TRBV3-2); 11 bases line up with TRBD2. This CDR3 comprises 15 residues. V dropped 0 bases and J dropped 4; count of bases not matched to a gene: 0. Germline CDR1 LGHDT, CDR2 YNNKEL (reference sequence). The CDR3 region has the DNA TGTGCCAGCAGCCAAGAGGGACTAGCGGCAGATACGCAGTATTTT. This gives the protein CASSQEGLAADTQYF.

The V and J genes are TRBV3-1 (or the pseudogene TRBV3-2) and TRBJ1-2; D ambiguous. Trimming removed 7 bases at V and 6 bases at J, with 18 bases between. The CDR3 has 14 amino acids. Germline CDR1 LGHDT, CDR2 YNNKEL (reference sequence). The CDR3 region is CASTPNWAVDGYTF. The CDR3 DNA is TGTGCCAGCACCCCCAATTGGGCAGTCGATGGCTACACCTTC.